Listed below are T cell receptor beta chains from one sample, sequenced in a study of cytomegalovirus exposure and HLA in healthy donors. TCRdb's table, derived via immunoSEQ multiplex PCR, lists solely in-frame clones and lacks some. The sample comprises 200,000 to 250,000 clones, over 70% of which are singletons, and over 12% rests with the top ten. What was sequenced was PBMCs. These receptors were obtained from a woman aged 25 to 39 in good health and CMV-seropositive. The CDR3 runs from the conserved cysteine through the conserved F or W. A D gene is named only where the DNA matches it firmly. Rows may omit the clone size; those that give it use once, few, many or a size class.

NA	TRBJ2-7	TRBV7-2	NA	TGTGCCAGCAGCTTAGGGGGACCCTACGAGCAGTACTTC	CASSLGGPYEQYF
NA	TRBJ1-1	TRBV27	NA	TGTGCCAGCAGTCTGGCCCGTAACACTGAAGCTTTCTTT	CASSLARNTEAFF
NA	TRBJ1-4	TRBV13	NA	TGTGCCAGCAGCAAGGGACGGACGGGTCAGGTACTGTTTTTT	CASSKGRTGQVLFF
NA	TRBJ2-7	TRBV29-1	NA	TGCAGCGTTCGCCCGCGGTCCGGGGCCTACGAGCAGTACTTC	CSVRPRSGAYEQYF
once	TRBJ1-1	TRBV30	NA	TGTGCCTCTAGAGGGGGACTGAACACTGAAGCTTTCTTT	CASRGGLNTEAFF
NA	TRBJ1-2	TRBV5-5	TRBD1	TGTGCCAGCAGCCGGGCCGGTGGGACAGGGCTAGAGTATGGCTACACCTTC	CASSRAGGTGLEYGYTF
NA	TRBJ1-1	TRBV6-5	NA	TGTGCCAGCAGTTACTGGGGCGGGCACAAAAACACTGAAGCTTTCTTT	CASSYWGGHKNTEAFF
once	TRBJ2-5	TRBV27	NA	TGTGCCAGCAGTCTCAGTGGGGGTTCCCTAGAGACCCAGTACTTC	CASSLSGGSLETQYF
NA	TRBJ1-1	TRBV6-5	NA	TGTGCCAGCAGAGCCGGGAGAGAAGCTTTCTTT	CASRAGREAFF
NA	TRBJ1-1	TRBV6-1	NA	TGTGCCAGCAGTGAAGCCGGACCCGGGACCTTTGAAGCTTTCTTT	CASSEAGPGTFEAFF
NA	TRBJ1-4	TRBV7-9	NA	TGTGCCAGCAGCCTATTATCGGGGGGCCTAAATGAAAAACTGTTTTTT	CASSLLSGGLNEKLFF
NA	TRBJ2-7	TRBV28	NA	TGTGCCAGCAAAGCAGGCTCCTACGAGCAGTACTTC	CASKAGSYEQYF
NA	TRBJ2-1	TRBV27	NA	TGTGCCAGCAGTTTTTACAATGAGCAGTTCTTC	CASSFYNEQFF
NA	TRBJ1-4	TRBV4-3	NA	TGCGCCAGCAGCCAAGATCAGGGTTCCAATGAAAAACTGTTTTTT	CASSQDQGSNEKLFF
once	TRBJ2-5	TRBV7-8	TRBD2	TGTGCCAGCAGCTCGACTAGCGGCCAAGAGACCCAGTACTTC	CASSSTSGQETQYF
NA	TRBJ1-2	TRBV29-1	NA	TGCAGCGTTGAAGAACCTTTTGCCCTCTATGGCTACACCTTC	CSVEEPFALYGYTF
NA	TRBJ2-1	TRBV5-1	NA	TGCGCCAGCAGCTTGGTAGGACCAGACAATGAGCAGTTCTTC	CASSLVGPDNEQFF
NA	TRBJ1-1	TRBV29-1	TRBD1	TGCAGCGTTAGGACAGGGAAAGTTACTGAAGCTTTCTTT	CSVRTGKVTEAFF
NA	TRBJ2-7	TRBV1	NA	TGCACCAGCAGCCAAGGTCTAGTACGGCAACTTCCCTACGAGCAGTACTTC	CTSSQGLVRQLPYEQYF
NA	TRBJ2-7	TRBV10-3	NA	TGTGCCATAAAGCCGGGCCCCCCCTACGAGCAGTACTTC	CAIKPGPPYEQYF
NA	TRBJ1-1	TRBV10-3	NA	TGTGCCATCATGGACAGCCCTAACACTGAAGCTTTCTTT	CAIMDSPNTEAFF
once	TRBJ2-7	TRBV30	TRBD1	TGTGCCTGGAGAATCCGACAGGGGGCTCGTAACGAGCAGTACTTC	CAWRIRQGARNEQYF
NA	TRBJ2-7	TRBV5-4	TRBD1	TGTGCCAGCAGCCTCCGGACAGGGGCTTCCTACGAGCAGTACTTC	CASSLRTGASYEQYF
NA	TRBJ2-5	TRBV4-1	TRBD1	TGCGCCAGCAGCCAATCGGGACAGTACCAAGAGACCCAGTACTTC	CASSQSGQYQETQYF
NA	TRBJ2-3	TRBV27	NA	TGTGCCAGCAGTTTTCAGGGTAGCACAGATACGCAGTATTTT	CASSFQGSTDTQYF
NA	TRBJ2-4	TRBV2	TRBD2	TGTGCCAGCAGTGAGGTTACTAGCGGCCACCCTCAGTACTTC	CASSEVTSGHPQYF